This T cell receptor (beta chain) was recovered during a study of blood T cells in healthy people across ages. The wider study: The capture of about one barcoded beta molecule per two T cells was achieved by template switching.

Alongside a J-beta primer mix, a sample-barcoded 5' primer served in a second PCR lasting about 7 to 11 cycles. TCRdb recomputed calls from the 5' RACE reads with MiXCR, one row per CDR3 protein. The repertoire holds over 500,000 distinct CDR3 sequences, with approximately 52% as singletons. General observations from the study: Higher diversity, along with more naive CD4+ cells, distinguished long-lived donors from aged donors. Nothing was known about donor CMV status, and this possibly confounded expanded clonotype changes.

V shed 4 bases and J 5 bases; nucleotides not matched to a gene: 4. The CDR3 totals 15 residues. The germline V gene encodes CDR1 SGHRS and CDR2 YFSETQ. This clonotype was detected only a few times. Its antigen is as yet unknown. The V and J genes are TRBV5-1 and TRBJ2-2; 11 bases line up with TRBD1. The clonotype comes from a woman older than 75 in good health. The specimen sequenced was blood. DNA of the CDR3: TGCGCCAGCAGCGAAGGGACAGGGGGTACCGGGGAGCTGTTTTTT. This translates into CASSEGTGGTGELFF. The complete variable domain, with remaining parts taken from reference TRBV5-1 and TRBJ2-2, reads KAGVTQTPRYLIKTRGQQVTLSCSPISGHRSVSWYQQTPGQGLQFLFEYFSETQRNKGNFPGRFSGRQFSNSRSEMNVSTLELGDSALYLCASSEGTGGTGELFFGEGSRLTVL.